This T cell receptor beta chain was recovered during a study of CXCR3-negative and CXCR3-positive naive CD8 T cells. Overall study results and limits: CXCR3-positive naive cells carried more hydrophobic TRB CDR3s than CXCR3-negative ones. Whereas memory cells differed, naive CXCR3-negative and CXCR3-positive cells shared similar TRBV-TRBJ usage. Much lower diversity was found in memory CD8+ cells, while both naive subsets had comparably high diversity.

Naive CD8+ T cells were CD45RO-CCR7+CD27+CD95-. The V gene's germline CDR1 is SGHVS and CDR2 FNYEAQ. The CDR3 is 13 amino acids. TRB cDNA libraries were made by UMI-labeled 5' RACE. No DNA is given; TCRdb re-called the 5' RACE reads and lists each CDR3 protein once. This table lists 49,000 or so distinct CDR3 sequences. For this clonotype: The antigen remains undetermined.

Sequenced sample: naive CXCR3+ CD8+ T cells from blood. Subset here: CD45RO-CCR7+CD27+CD95- naive CD8+ T cells expressing CXCR3 (TNR3+). The J gene is TRBJ2-1, the V gene TRBV7-6; TCRdb calls TRBD2, which cannot be checked without DNA. The sequence was obtained from a human donor in good health. Some clones in this sample may be carry-over from other donors' samples. The CDR3 reads CASRGRDYNEQFF.